This TCR beta chain appears in the sequencing data of a study of coeliac disease. The protocol was immunoSEQ multiplex PCR, while the TCRdb copy is restricted to in-frame clones and leaves out a portion. The sample gives roughly 970 clones, more than 60% of which show up once; roughly 21% is in the top ten. On this clone: What it binds is unknown.

Cells were frozen in aliquots of about 500,000, and one aliquot per fraction was sequenced. Notes on the study in general: TRB repertoires were largely private, with most amino acid sequences found in only one sample. Cross-contamination between intraepithelial and lamina propria cells was possible. Lower clonality than controls marked TRB and TRG repertoires from active celiac intraepithelial and lamina propria samples.

The germline V gene has CDR1 MNHNY and CDR2 SVGAGI (reference sequence). The CDR3 has 15 amino acids. With 6 bases removed from V and 1 base from J, the gap between germline ends came to 15 bases. This TCR came from a human donor without celiac disease. The gene calls are TRBV6-6 and TRBJ1-1, with D hard to call. Material: intraepithelial lymphocytes from the gut. The CDR3 DNA reads TGTGCCAGCAGCCTGACGGGGTCGGGGAACACTGAAGCTTTCTTT. Translated: CASSLTGSGNTEAFF.